This is a list of T cell receptor beta chains from one sample in a study of beta chain features in type 1 diabetes. Using immunoSEQ multiplex PCR, the repertoire was profiled, and TCRdb retains in-frame clones only, with some absent. The sample yields more than 150,000 clones, more than 10% seen once. The sequencing input was central memory CD4+ T cells from blood. Receptors originate from a young woman in good health. The CDR3 runs from the conserved cysteine through the conserved F or W. D genes are given only for firm matches. The size field is filled for only some rows; it gives once, few, many or a size class.

v_call	j_call	clone_size	d_call	cdr3_nt	cdr3_aa
TRBV5-4	TRBJ2-5	few	TRBD2	TGTGCCAGCAGCGCCCAGACTAGCGGGAGGGAGACCCAGTACTTC	CASSAQTSGRETQYF
TRBV25-1	TRBJ2-1	NA	TRBD2	TGTGCCAGCAGTGAATATGGCCCGGGGGCTAGCGGGTACAATGAGCAGTTCTTC	CASSEYGPGASGYNEQFF
TRBV18	TRBJ2-2	few	TRBD2	TGTGCCAGCTCACCCCGAACTAGCGGGGGGACCACCGGGGAGCTGTTTTTT	CASSPRTSGGTTGELFF
TRBV14	TRBJ1-1	few	TRBD1	TGTGCCAGCAGCCCCGGACAGGGGAAGAACACTGAAGCTTTCTTT	CASSPGQGKNTEAFF
TRBV7-9	TRBJ2-1	NA	NA	TGTGCCAGCAGCTTAGGGCAGGGCAATGAGCAGTTCTTC	CASSLGQGNEQFF
TRBV6-1	TRBJ2-7	few	NA	TGTGCCAGCAGTGAAGCAGGGCAGGGCTACGAGCAGTACTTC	CASSEAGQGYEQYF
TRBV4-3	TRBJ2-1	NA	NA	TGCGCCAGCAGCCAAGAAGTGGCCACCAATGAGCAGTTCTTC	CASSQEVATNEQFF
TRBV29-1	TRBJ2-2	few	NA	TGCAGTGGTCGATGGGGCAACACCGGGGAGCTGTTTTTT	CSGRWGNTGELFF
TRBV7-2	TRBJ2-5	few	NA	TGTGCCAGCAGCTTGCGGCTACAAGAGACCCAGTACTTC	CASSLRLQETQYF
TRBV7-2	TRBJ2-5	few	NA	TGTGCCAGCAGCTTAGTCCCCGACAGATCGGCGACCCAGTACTTC	CASSLVPDRSATQYF
TRBV6-1	TRBJ1-5	NA	NA	TGTGCCAGCAGTGAAGACAGGGTGGCCAATCAGCCCCAGCATTTT	CASSEDRVANQPQHF
TRBV7-9	TRBJ1-5	few	TRBD1	TGTGCCAGCAGCTTGACAGGGGGCGCCGGCCAGCCCCAGCATTTT	CASSLTGGAGQPQHF
TRBV29-1	TRBJ2-1	few	NA	TGCAGCGTTGATACAGGGAAATGGGTTAAGATGGGCAATGAGCAGTTCTTC	CSVDTGKWVKMGNEQFF
TRBV19	TRBJ1-1	NA	NA	TGTGCCAGTAGTTTGACAGTGAACACTGAAGCTTTCTTT	CASSLTVNTEAFF
TRBV19	TRBJ2-1	few	NA	TGTGCCAGTAGTAGACGCCGCGACAACAATGAGCAGTTCTTC	CASSRRRDNNEQFF
TRBV4-1	TRBJ2-1	few	NA	TGCGCCAGCAGCCAGGGAGCCGCCTACAATGAGCAGTTCTTC	CASSQGAAYNEQFF
TRBV5-1	TRBJ2-5	few	NA	TGCGCCAGCAGCTTGGATCGGGGAATGGAGACCCAGTACTTC	CASSLDRGMETQYF
TRBV18	TRBJ2-1	NA	TRBD2	TGTGCCAGCTCACCACGATCGCCTAGCGGAGGCCGATACAATGAGCAGTTCTTC	CASSPRSPSGGRYNEQFF